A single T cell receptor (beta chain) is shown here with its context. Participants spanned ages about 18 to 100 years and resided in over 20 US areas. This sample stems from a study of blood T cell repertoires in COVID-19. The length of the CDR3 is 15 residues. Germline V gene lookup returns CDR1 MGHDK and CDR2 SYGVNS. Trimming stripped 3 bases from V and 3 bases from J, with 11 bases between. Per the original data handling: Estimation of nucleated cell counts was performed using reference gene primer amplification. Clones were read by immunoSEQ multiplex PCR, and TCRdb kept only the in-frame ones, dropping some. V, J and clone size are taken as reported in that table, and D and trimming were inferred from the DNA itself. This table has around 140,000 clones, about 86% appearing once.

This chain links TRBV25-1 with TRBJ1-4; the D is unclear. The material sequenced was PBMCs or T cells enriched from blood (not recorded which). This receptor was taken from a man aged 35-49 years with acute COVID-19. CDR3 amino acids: CASSEPRGANEKLFF. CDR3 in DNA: TGTGCCAGCAGTGAGCCTCGCGGGGCTAATGAAAAACTGTTTTTT.